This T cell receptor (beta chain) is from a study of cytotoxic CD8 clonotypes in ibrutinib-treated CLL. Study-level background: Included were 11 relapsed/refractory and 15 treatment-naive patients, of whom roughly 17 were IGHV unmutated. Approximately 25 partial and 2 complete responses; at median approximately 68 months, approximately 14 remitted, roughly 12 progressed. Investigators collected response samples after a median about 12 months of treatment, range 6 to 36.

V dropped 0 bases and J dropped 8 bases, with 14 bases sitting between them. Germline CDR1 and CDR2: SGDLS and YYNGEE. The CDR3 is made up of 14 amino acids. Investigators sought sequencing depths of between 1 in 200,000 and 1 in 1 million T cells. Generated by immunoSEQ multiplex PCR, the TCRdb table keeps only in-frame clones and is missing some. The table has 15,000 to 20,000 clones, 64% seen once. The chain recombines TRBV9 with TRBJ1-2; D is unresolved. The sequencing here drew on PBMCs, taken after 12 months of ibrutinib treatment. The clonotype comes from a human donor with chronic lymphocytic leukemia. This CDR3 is CASSVAGLPSGYTF. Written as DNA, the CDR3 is TGTGCCAGCAGCGTAGCCGGGCTCCCCTCCGGCTACACCTTC.